These 21 T cell receptor beta chains came from one sample sequenced in a study of T cells after yellow fever vaccination. Using its own MiXCR run on the 5' RACE reads, TCRdb lists one record per CDR3 protein. In the table there are some 320,000 distinct CDR3 sequences, 9.5% to 12% of which are singletons. The input for sequencing was CD4+ T cells sorted from PBMCs, taken 45 days after the yellow fever booster vaccination. All receptors come from a man aged 18 to 29 who received the YFV17D yellow fever vaccine.

There are a few counts of this clonotype. This chain uses TRBV6-6 with TRBJ1-1; TRBD1 aligns across 7 bases. The CDR3 length is 14 residues. Germline V CDR1 and CDR2: MNHNY, SVGAGI (reference sequence). The V and J ends lost 3 bases and 8 bases, in that order; junction bases with no gene match: 9. The CDR3 here is CASSYGTANEEAFF. The CDR3 nucleotides read TGTGCCAGCAGTTATGGGACAGCAAACGAGGAAGCTTTCTTT.

V usage is TRBV6-2 or TRBV6-3 and J usage is TRBJ2-3; 8 bases line up with TRBD2. With 6 bases clipped from V and 6 bases from J, the junction kept 14 bases outside the gene matches. The germline V gene has CDR1 MNHEY and CDR2 SVGEGT. CDR3 length: 16 amino acids. The CDR3 coding sequence is TGTGCCAGCAGAGAGCAAGCGGGGGCCGCCTGGGATACGCAGTATTTT. As protein: CASREQAGAAWDTQYF.

This clonotype occurred many times. The chain employs TRBV18 and TRBJ1-2; weak D call: TRBD1 (5 bases). The CDR3 runs 16 residues. Germline V gives CDR1 KGHSH, CDR2 LQKENI. V lost 0 bases and J 4 bases, leaving 15 bases between the germline ends. CDR3 nucleotides: TGTGCCAGCTCACCACCGAATGAGGGGAAGTCCTATGGCTACACCTTC. Protein product: CASSPPNEGKSYGYTF.

The table lists this clonotype with a few counts. This chain uses TRBV7-9 with TRBJ2-2, with D possibly TRBD1 on 5 matching bases. The CDR3 length is 14 residues. V shed 2 bases and J shed 5 bases, with 9 bases lying between them. The germline V gene has CDR1 SEHNR and CDR2 FQNEAQ (reference sequence). The CDR3 loop is CASSLTGRTGELFF. The DNA for the CDR3 is TGTGCCAGCAGCTTAACAGGAAGAACCGGGGAGCTGTTTTTT.

J is TRBJ2-3 and V is TRBV4-3, with TRBD1 matching 8 bases. V was clipped by 5 bases and J by 3 bases; unmatched bases: 4. This CDR3 contains 14 residues. Germline V gene sequence: CDR1 LGHNA, CDR2 YSLEER. The CDR3 DNA reads TGCGCCAGCAGCGCAGGGGGCCTTACAGATACGCAGTATTTT. Protein sequence: CASSAGGLTDTQYF.

This clonotype turned up a few times. The V and J genes are TRBV15 and TRBJ1-3; D might be TRBD1 (5 bases). The CDR3 extends over 16 amino acids. CDR1 and CDR2 (germline): LNHNV, YYDKDF (reference sequence). Trimming stripped 1 base from V and 2 bases from J, with 12 bases between. The CDR3 sequence: CATSRVYLGAGNTIYF. The DNA of the CDR3 is TGTGCCACCAGCAGAGTTTACCTGGGGGCTGGAAACACCATATATTTT. The variable domain in full, completed from reference TRBV15 and TRBJ1-3, reads DAMVIQNPRYQVTQFGKPVTLSCSQTLNHNVMYWYQQKSSQAPKLLFHYYDKDFNNEADTPDNFQSRRPNTSFCFLDIRSPGLGDTAMYLCATSRVYLGAGNTIYFGEGSWLTVV.

This chain links TRBV24-1 with TRBJ2-4; tentative D call: TRBD1 (5 bases). Per germline, CDR1 KGHDR and CDR2 SFDVKD. Trimming took off 5 bases at V and 1 base at J, with 11 bases between the two ends. The CDR3 is 15 residues long. The CDR3 sequence: CATSADSLAKNIQYF. The CDR3, as DNA: TGTGCCACCAGTGCCGACAGCCTGGCCAAAAACATTCAGTACTTC.

This clonotype was recorded once. The rearrangement joins TRBV7-8 to TRBJ1-5; 9 bases map to TRBD1. The CDR3 is 17 residues long. V gave up 1 base and J gave up 4 bases; unmatched junction bases: 8. Per the germline V gene, CDR1 is SGHVS and CDR2 is FQNEAQ. CDR3 nucleotides: TGTGCCAGCAGCTTAGTAGGACAGGGGCTTTCTAATCAGCCCCAGCATTTT. It is translated as CASSLVGQGLSNQPQHF.

In its sample, this clonotype was seen a few times. The CDR3 DNA is TGTGCCAGCAGCCAAGTTGGGCAGGGAGAGGAGACCCAGTACTTC. Amino acid sequence: CASSQVGQGEETQYF. The chain couples TRBV4-2 to TRBJ2-5; either TRBD1 or TRBD2 may supply D (5 bases each). The CDR3 is made up of 15 amino acids. From germline, CDR1 is LGHNA and CDR2 YNFKEQ. V lost 1 base and J 5 bases, leaving 14 bases between the germline ends.

A remark on this clonotype: The junction departs from the called germline gene at one end, perhaps through a read error. This rearrangement joins TRBV2 to TRBJ1-1; 7 nucleotides match TRBD1. The CDR3 has 13 residues. CDR1 and CDR2 (germline): SNHLY, FYNNEI. CDR3 loop: CASNEQGSTEAFF. CDR3 sequence (DNA): TGTGCCAGCAATGAACAGGGGAGCACTGAAGCTTTCTTT.

The V gene is TRBV6-6, the J gene TRBJ2-7; 9 bases are shared with TRBD2. J lost 6 bases, V lost 0 bases, and 9 bases had no gene match. Germline CDR1 reads MNHNY; CDR2 reads SVGAGI (reference sequence). The CDR3 has 16 amino acids. In nucleotides, the CDR3 is TGTGCCAGCAGTTACTCTGGCGGGGGGGGTTTCTTCGAGCAGTACTTC. Encoded protein: CASSYSGGGGFFEQYF.

V is TRBV19 and J is TRBJ2-2; weak D call: TRBD2 (6 bases). The CDR3 runs to 17 residues. Germline CDR1 reads LNHDA; CDR2 reads SQIVND (reference sequence). Trimming left V 7 bases short and J 5 bases short, with 23 bases between. In DNA, the CDR3 is TGTGCCAGTACCCCGGAGGGTTTAAACCCTTGGACCGGGGAGCTGTTTTTT. Translation gives CASTPEGLNPWTGELFF.

Only a few counts were recorded for this clonotype. V is TRBV7-2 and J is TRBJ2-1; 9 bases are shared with TRBD2. From germline, CDR1 is SGHTA and CDR2 FQGNSA. The V gene end was trimmed by 0 bases and the J gene end by 3 bases; junction bases not matched to a gene: 3. The CDR3 runs 16 residues. CDR3 protein: CASSLAGGGDYNEQFF. CDR3 sequence (DNA): TGTGCCAGCAGCTTAGCGGGCGGGGGGGACTACAATGAGCAGTTCTTC.

This clonotype came up a few times. V is TRBV11-2 and J is TRBJ2-2; 9 nucleotides match TRBD1. The CDR3 extends over 15 amino acids. V dropped 6 bases and J dropped 5; count of bases not matched to a gene: 7. From germline, CDR1 is SGHAT and CDR2 FQNNGV. DNA of the CDR3: TGTGCCAGCAGACACACAGGGGGCGCAACCGGGGAGCTGTTTTTT. Protein sequence: CASRHTGGATGELFF.

There are a few counts of this clonotype. CDR3 nucleotide sequence: TGTGCCAGCAGTGGGGCGGGAATTGGCTACACCTTC. Translated: CASSGAGIGYTF. The chain has TRBV7-2 and TRBJ1-2, with a tentative D call TRBD1 (5 bases). CDR1 and CDR2 (germline): SGHTA, FQGNSA. The CDR3 runs to 12 residues. V lost 6 bases, J lost 7 bases, and 12 bases lay in between.

CDR3 DNA sequence: TGTGCCGGAACTAGCGGTCCCACCTACGAGCAGTACTTC. This translates into CAGTSGPTYEQYF. The chain uses TRBV19 and TRBJ2-7; 8 bases are a match to TRBD2. Trimming took 11 bases from V and 2 from J; bases not matched to a gene: 8. This CDR3 contains 13 residues. Germline loops: CDR1 LNHDA, CDR2 SQIVND (reference sequence).

The chain links TRBV28 to TRBJ2-5, with TRBD1 as a possible D gene (6 bases). The V end lost 2 bases, the J end lost 2 bases, and 15 bases lay between the germline ends. The germline gives CDR1 MDHEN, CDR2 SYDVKM. CDR3 length equals 16 residues. This CDR3 is CASSLVTGLLQETQYF. The CDR3 bases are TGTGCCAGCAGTTTAGTGACAGGTCTCCTTCAAGAGACCCAGTACTTC.

A few counts support this clonotype. This chain uses TRBV3-1 with TRBJ1-1, with 10 bases fitting TRBD1. The ends lost 5 bases at V and 9 bases at J; junction bases unmatched: 6. The germline V gene encodes CDR1 LGHDT and CDR2 YNNKEL (reference sequence). The CDR3 is 13 amino acids. The DNA for the CDR3 is TGTGCCAGCAGCTGGGACAGGGGAGGTAAAGCTTTCTTT. This codes for CASSWDRGGKAFF. Full variable domain (outside the CDR3, taken from reference TRBV3-1 and TRBJ1-1): DTAVSQTPKYLVTQMGNDKSIKCEQNLGHDTMYWYKQDSKKFLKIMFSYNNKELIINETVPNRFSPKSPDKAHLNLHINSLELGDSAVYFCASSWDRGGKAFFGQGTRLTVV.

This clonotype was seen a handful of times. The V gene is TRBV6-5, the J gene TRBJ1-2; a possible D gene is TRBD1 (6 bases). The CDR3 sequence is 13 residues long. With 0 bases removed from V and 7 bases from J, the gap between germline ends came to 9 bases. The V gene's germline CDR1 is MNHEY and CDR2 SVGAGI. CDR3 amino acids: CASSYSIGGGYTF. CDR3 nucleotide sequence: TGTGCCAGCAGTTACTCGATAGGGGGTGGCTACACCTTC.

The sample holds a few counts of this clonotype. The chain uses TRBV20-1 and TRBJ1-1; 7 bases fit TRBD1. Germline V gene sequence: CDR1 DFQATT, CDR2 SNEGSKA (reference sequence). The J segment lost 3 bases and the V segment lost 1 base, leaving 8 bases of the junction unmatched. The CDR3 contains 15 residues. The CDR3 DNA is TGCAGTGCTAGAGCGACAGGGCCCTGGGACACTGAAGCTTTCTTT. Its translation: CSARATGPWDTEAFF.

This clonotype is a singleton in its sample. J is TRBJ2-3 and V is TRBV20-1, with TRBD2 matching 12 bases. CDR3 size: 18 residues. The V gene's germline CDR1 is DFQATT and CDR2 SNEGSKA (reference sequence). The trim removed 5 bases at V and 4 bases at J, leaving 16 bases unmatched. This CDR3 reads CSAEGLAGGFSYPDTQYF. For the CDR3, the DNA is TGCAGTGCTGAGGGGCTAGCGGGGGGGTTTTCCTACCCAGATACGCAGTATTTT.